A single T cell receptor (beta chain) is shown here with its context. Antigen unknown. Germline values: CDR1 SGDLS, CDR2 YYNGEE. The CDR3 has 13 residues. With V trimmed by 3 bases and J by 4 bases, 4 bases remained unmatched. The data are from a study of T cell responses to AZD1222 COVID-19 vaccine. General study results and limits: There were vaccine-associated CD4 TCRs across spike, dominant at 160-218 and 743-854. The peak T cell response came first, and repertoires were sampled only after it. Nearly half of the spike-specific TCRs reportedly recognize variant regions that carry no mutations.

Some clones are missing from TCRdb's copy, which holds only in-frame ones; the method was immunoSEQ multiplex PCR. Of about 160,000 clones detected, approximately 89% appear once; the ten largest clones hold under 5%. The specimen comprised peripheral blood, sampled on day 0 of AZD1222 vaccination. This TCR was sampled from an adult in good health. The chain combines TRBV9 with TRBJ2-7; 7 nucleotides agree with TRBD2. CDR3 bases: TGTGCCAGCAGCGGACCTAGCGGTTACGAGCAGTACTTC. Translated, it gives CASSGPSGYEQYF.